This is a list of T cell receptor beta chains from one sample in a study of post-analysis software for immune sequencing data. TCRdb reprocessed the PCR reads via MiXCR and lists one record per CDR3 protein. This table holds 820,000 or so distinct CDR3 sequences, approximately 53% found once. Sequencing used blood. The receptor source for this set is a girl between 5 and 17 years old with multiple sclerosis. Each CDR3 is given with its conserved first and last residue. The D gene is left open where the match is weak. Part of the rows lack a size; the others show once, few, many or a class for expanded clones.

cdr3_nt	cdr3_aa	clone_size	v_call	j_call	d_call
TGTGCCAGCAGCCGGACTAGCGCCGACAAGAACACAGATACGCAGTATTTT	CASSRTSADKNTDTQYF	NA	TRBV7-9	TRBJ2-3	TRBD2
TGTGCCAGCAGCTCCCTTACAGGGGACACTGAAGCTTTCTTT	CASSSLTGDTEAFF	once	TRBV6-5	TRBJ1-1	TRBD1
TGTGCCAGCAGCTTCAGACCCTACGGTTACGAGCAGTACTTC	CASSFRPYGYEQYF	NA	TRBV7-2	TRBJ2-7	NA
TGTGCCAGCAGCCAAGCACGTTCCATTACAGATACGCAGTATTTT	CASSQARSITDTQYF	NA	TRBV3-1	TRBJ2-3	NA
TGCAGTGCTCTACGCGGGGGAGCCCAAGAGACCCAGTACTTC	CSALRGGAQETQYF	NA	TRBV20-1	TRBJ2-5	TRBD2
TGTGCCAGCAGCTTAGCGGGGGGCGCTTCAGATACGCAGTATTTT	CASSLAGGASDTQYF	NA	TRBV7-2	TRBJ2-3	NA
TGTGCCAGCAGCGAGTGGGCGGGAGAAGCTTACAATGAGCAGTTCTTC	CASSEWAGEAYNEQFF	NA	TRBV7-9	TRBJ2-1	TRBD2
TGCGCCAGCAGCTTGCGGGAACTCGTATATTCTGAAGCTTTCTTT	CASSLRELVYSEAFF	NA	TRBV5-1	TRBJ1-1	NA
TGCAGTGCTAGAACTGGGCCTGAGCAGTTCTTC	CSARTGPEQFF	NA	TRBV20-1	TRBJ2-1	NA
TGCGCCAGCAGGCCCGGGACGAGCGGTAGCACAGATACGCAGTATTTT	CASRPGTSGSTDTQYF	NA	TRBV5-1	TRBJ2-3	NA
TGTGCCAGCAGCTTAGGACCAGGGAATGGCTACACCTTC	CASSLGPGNGYTF	NA	TRBV7-9	TRBJ1-2	NA
TGCGCCAGCAGCCAAGGCCCATCAGATACGCAGTATTTT	CASSQGPSDTQYF	NA	TRBV4-1	TRBJ2-3	NA
TGCAGTGCTAACGCAGGTCACAATCAGCCCCAGCATTTT	CSANAGHNQPQHF	NA	TRBV20-1	TRBJ1-5	NA
TGTGCCAGCAGCCCCGACTGGATACTTCAGCGGGCAACTAATGAAAAACTGTTTTTT	CASSPDWILQRATNEKLFF	once	TRBV7-9	TRBJ1-4	NA
TGTGCCATCAGTGAGACCCGAACTCCCAATGAGCAGTTCTTC	CAISETRTPNEQFF	NA	TRBV10-3	TRBJ2-1	NA
TGTGCCAGCAGCGCCGGGCCGCAAGGAGACGAGCAGTACTTC	CASSAGPQGDEQYF	NA	TRBV9	TRBJ2-7	NA
TGTGCCAGCAAGGGACCAGAATCCTACGAGCAGTACTTC	CASKGPESYEQYF	NA	TRBV25-1	TRBJ2-7	NA
TGCAGTGCTAGAGGTACACATGAGCAGTTCTTC	CSARGTHEQFF	NA	TRBV20-1	TRBJ2-1	NA
TGTGCCAGCAGCCATCCGACCGGGACAGGTACGGGGGAGCAGTACTTC	CASSHPTGTGTGEQYF	NA	TRBV3-1	TRBJ2-7	TRBD1
TGTGCCAACAGCTTAAAAGGTAGCGGGGGATTTTACGAGCAGTACTTC	CANSLKGSGGFYEQYF	few	TRBV11-2	TRBJ2-7	TRBD2
TGTGCCACCAGCAGAGTGGGGGTCCCTGAAGCTTTCTTT	CATSRVGVPEAFF	few	TRBV15	TRBJ1-1	NA
TGTGCCAGCAGCCCGGGGCGGACTAGAGTTTTGGCGGATACGCAGTATTTT	CASSPGRTRVLADTQYF	few	TRBV12-3/TRBV12-4	TRBJ2-3	TRBD2
TGCGCCAGCAGCTTTGGGACTAGCGGCGTTAACCATAACTCTGGGGCCAACGTCCTGACTTTC	CASSFGTSGVNHNSGANVLTF	NA	TRBV5-1	TRBJ2-6	TRBD2
TGTGCCAGCAGCCGGAAGATAGAGGTCTTGAGGGATACGCAGTATTTT	CASSRKIEVLRDTQYF	NA	TRBV3-1	TRBJ2-3	NA
TGTGCTAGTGCTACGTGGGCAAACATTCAGTACTTC	CASATWANIQYF	NA	TRBV12-5	TRBJ2-4	NA
TGCAGCGTTGAAGATCTATTAGCGGACAGGGCCCCGTTCTTC	CSVEDLLADRAPFF	few	TRBV29-1	TRBJ2-1	TRBD1
TGTGCCAGCAGCCAAGATCTTACAGGGTTGGACACTGAAGCTTTCTTT	CASSQDLTGLDTEAFF	few	TRBV3-1	TRBJ1-1	NA
TGTGCCAGCAGTTTACGCAGGGGTACCTACGAGCAGTACTTC	CASSLRRGTYEQYF	few	TRBV27	TRBJ2-7	NA
TGTGCCTGCAGTTTATCAGGGACAGAGTATCTCACAGATACGCAGTATTTT	CACSLSGTEYLTDTQYF	NA	TRBV12-3/TRBV12-4	TRBJ2-3	TRBD1
TGCAGCGTAGCCAGCTCCAGCTATGGCTACACCTTC	CSVASSSYGYTF	few	TRBV29-1	TRBJ1-2	NA
TGTGCCAGCAGGGAATACCAGGCCACTAACCAGCAGTACTTC	CASREYQATNQQYF	NA	TRBV25-1	TRBJ2-4	NA
TGCGCCAGCAGCTTGGAGGGCAGGGGGGCGTTTGGCTACACCTTC	CASSLEGRGAFGYTF	NA	TRBV5-1	TRBJ1-2	TRBD1
TGTGCCAGCAGCCCGGGGGAGCAGTTCTTC	CASSPGEQFF	once	TRBV7-9	TRBJ2-1	NA
TGTGCCATCAATGACGGGGACCTCTCCTACGAGCAGTACTTC	CAINDGDLSYEQYF	NA	TRBV10-3	TRBJ2-7	NA
TGTGCCAGCAGTAGGACAGGGGGACAAGAGACCCAGTACTTC	CASSRTGGQETQYF	NA	TRBV28	TRBJ2-5	TRBD1
TGTGCCAGCAGCGTCGGGACAGGAAAACAAGAGACCCAGTACTTC	CASSVGTGKQETQYF	few	TRBV7-3	TRBJ2-5	TRBD1
TGTGCCAGCAGTTGGACGGGTAGGCGTGAAAAACTGTTTTTT	CASSWTGRREKLFF	NA	TRBV27	TRBJ1-4	NA
TGTGCCAGCAGCCAAGAGGGGGCCCAGCGGGGGCTTTACTCCTACAATGAGCAGTTCTTC	CASSQEGAQRGLYSYNEQFF	NA	TRBV14	TRBJ2-1	TRBD2
TGCGCCAGCAGTGAGTCGACGAGCGGGGGGGGTCGCGAGCAGTACTTC	CASSESTSGGGREQYF	NA	TRBV10-2	TRBJ2-7	TRBD2